Following are 2 T cell receptor beta chains from one sample sequenced in a study of vaccination and CD4 T cells after COVID-19. The antigens of these receptors remain unknown. Treatment of the sample: approximately 11-day PBMC culture with coronavirus spike peptide pools or control peptides (ViraFEST assay). Sequencing of cultured CD4+ T cell DNA used the Oncomine TCR Beta short-read assay. TCRdb passed the PCR reads through MiXCR, listing each CDR3 protein once. Of 5,500 to 8,000 distinct CDR3 sequences listed, 73% are singletons. The sequenced sample was CD4+ T cells from blood, cultured in vitro. The receptors stem from a human donor who had recovered from COVID-19.

The chain links TRBV6-1 to TRBJ1-2; tentative D call: TRBD1 (6 bases). CDR1 is MNHNS, CDR2 SASEGT, per germline. This CDR3 contains 17 residues. The ends were cut back, 6 bases at V and 0 bases at J, with 20 bases in the middle. CDR3 coding DNA: TGTGCCAGCAGGGGAGGGCAGGGGCGCACGACTAACTATGGCTACACCTTC. Translating it yields CASRGGQGRTTNYGYTF.

The chain links TRBV20-1 to TRBJ1-3; 7 positions agree with TRBD1. Germline V CDR1 and CDR2: DFQATT, SNEGSKA (reference sequence). The CDR3 totals 13 residues. The V segment lost 5 bases and the J segment 4 bases; nucleotides outside the gene matches: 5. The CDR3 reads CSALGTAGNTIYF. The CDR3 region has the DNA TGCAGTGCTCTAGGGACAGCAGGAAACACCATATATTTT.